The 20 T cell receptor beta chains reported below all come from one sample, sequenced in a study of Graves' ophthalmopathy and Graves' hyperthyroidism. Scientists amplified the TCR beta CDR3 regions from RNA transcripts. The library came from an HTBI-primed first-round RT-PCR and a second-round multiplex PCR. TCRdb recomputed calls from the multiplex PCR reads with MiXCR, one row per CDR3 protein. The data show 350,000 to 450,000 distinct CDR3 sequences, 20% to 25% seen once. Source material: peripheral blood. The receptors come from a young woman with stable Graves' hyperthyroidism.

This clonotype showed up many times. This chain uses TRBV24-1 with TRBJ1-5; D is uncertain. V gave up 5 bases and J gave up 0 bases, with 7 bases separating them. Germline CDR1 KGHDR, CDR2 SFDVKD. CDR3 size: 14 residues. CDR3 in amino acids: CATSGVYSNQPQHF. DNA of the CDR3: TGTGCCACCAGTGGAGTTTATAGCAATCAGCCCCAGCATTTT.

This clonotype was seen ten or more times. The CDR3 DNA sequence: TGTGCCAGCAGCATCACAACAATAAGGACTGAAGCTTTCTTT. Translation gives CASSITTIRTEAFF. This chain uses TRBV6-5 with TRBJ1-1, with D unresolved. There are 14 residues in the CDR3. From germline, CDR1 is MNHEY and CDR2 SVGAGI. V gave up 6 bases and J gave up 5 bases, with 16 bases separating them.

This clonotype was picked up many times. The V gene is TRBV18, the J gene TRBJ2-2, with TRBD2 matching over 8 bases. The V gene's germline CDR1 is KGHSH and CDR2 LQKENI. V trimming: 1 base; J trimming: 0 bases; junction bases outside the gene matches: 1. CDR3 size: 16 residues. The CDR3 protein is CASSPLAGTNTGELFF. The CDR3 region has the DNA TGTGCCAGCTCACCACTAGCGGGGACGAACACCGGGGAGCTGTTTTTT. The full variable domain, completed using reference TRBV18 and TRBJ2-2, is NAGVMQNPRHLVRRRGQEARLRCSPMKGHSHVYWYRQLPEEGLKFMVYLQKENIIDESGMPKERFSAEFPKEGPSILRIQQVVRGDSAAYFCASSPLAGTNTGELFFGEGSRLTVL.

Many counts were recorded for this clonotype. This CDR3 is CASSLFGTYGYTF. In DNA form, the CDR3 reads TGCGCCAGCAGCTTATTCGGGACTTATGGCTACACCTTC. The chain uses TRBV5-1 and TRBJ1-2, with a weak D call TRBD1 (5 bases). Germline loops: CDR1 SGHRS, CDR2 YFSETQ. The V gene lost 2 bases and the J gene lost 5 bases, with 10 bases spanning the gap. The CDR3 consists of 13 residues.

This clonotype was observed many times. The rearrangement uses TRBV2 and TRBJ2-6; the D gene is possibly TRBD1 (6 bases). Germline V gene sequence: CDR1 SNHLY, CDR2 FYNNEI. With 5 bases removed from V and 4 bases from J, the gap between germline ends came to 9 bases. This CDR3 spans 14 amino acids. CDR3 residues: CASSTGTGANVLTF. CDR3 coding DNA: TGTGCCAGCAGTACCGGGACAGGGGCCAACGTCCTGACTTTC.

The rearrangement links TRBV20-1 to TRBJ2-2; TRBD1 might be the D (5 bases). V was pared by 6 bases and J by 2 bases, with 16 bases between. The germline CDR1 and CDR2 sequences are DFQATT and SNEGSKA (reference sequence). This CDR3 has 15 amino acids. The CDR3 DNA reads TGCAGTGCCTCAGGGTATACGGTCAACACCGGGGAGCTGTTTTTT. It yields the protein CSASGYTVNTGELFF.

V usage is TRBV12-3 or TRBV12-4 and J usage is TRBJ2-5; D tentatively reads TRBD1 or TRBD2 (5 bases each). V was clipped by 1 base and J by 5 bases, with 14 bases between them. The CDR3 extends over 15 amino acids. CDR3 nucleotide sequence: TGTGCCAGCAGTTTAGTGCTTGCCAGGGAGGAGACCCAGTACTTC. Residues: CASSLVLAREETQYF.

The chain carries TRBV5-1 and TRBJ1-2; D call uncertain. The CDR3 extends over 13 amino acids. The V gene's germline CDR1 is SGHRS and CDR2 YFSETQ. V gave up 4 bases and J gave up 2 bases, with 9 bases separating them. The CDR3 spells CASSTRQNYGYTF. The CDR3 bases are TGCGCCAGCAGCACCCGGCAGAACTATGGCTACACCTTC.

At least ten counts were recorded for this clonotype. The V and J genes are TRBV20-1 and TRBJ1-2; a possible D gene is TRBD1 (6 bases). The germline V and J ends were trimmed by 3 bases and 8 bases, with 25 bases remaining between them. This CDR3 has 16 residues. Germline V CDR1 and CDR2: DFQATT, SNEGSKA (reference sequence). The DNA of the CDR3 is TGCAGTGCTAGGAGGAACCTTCGAGACAGGTTTGGGGGCTACACCTTC. Residues: CSARRNLRDRFGGYTF.

This clonotype was seen ten or more times. In DNA form, the CDR3 reads TGCGCCAGCAGCGACGACATAGACCGGATCAGAGTAAATAGCAATCAGCCCCAGCATTTT. This translates into CASSDDIDRIRVNSNQPQHF. V and J are TRBV5-1 and TRBJ1-5; D is unclear. From germline, CDR1 is SGHRS and CDR2 YFSETQ. V dropped 4 bases and J dropped 0 bases, with 26 bases sitting between them. The CDR3 is 20 amino acids.

This clonotype was recorded at least ten times. V is TRBV30 and J is TRBJ1-1; D is ambiguous. Per the germline V gene, CDR1 is GTSNPN and CDR2 is SVGIG (reference sequence). The V and J ends lost 5 bases and 1 base respectively, with 5 bases between them. The CDR3 loop spans 11 amino acids. The CDR3 sequence: CAWDKNTEAFF. For the CDR3, the DNA is TGTGCCTGGGACAAGAACACTGAAGCTTTCTTT.

At least ten counts were recorded for this clonotype. This chain connects TRBV28 to TRBJ2-7; D unclear. Trimming stripped 2 bases from V and 2 bases from J, with 10 bases between. This CDR3 spans 14 amino acids. Germline CDR1 and CDR2: MDHEN and SYDVKM. The CDR3 sequence is CASSLVQTPYEQYF. DNA for the CDR3: TGTGCCAGCAGTTTAGTCCAGACCCCCTACGAGCAGTACTTC. The full variable domain, with the rest looked up from reference TRBV28 and TRBJ2-7, is DVKVTQSSRYLVKRTGEKVFLECVQDMDHENMFWYRQDPGLGLRLIYFSYDVKMKEKGDIPEGYSVSREKKERFSLILESASTNQTSMYLCASSLVQTPYEQYFGPGTRLTVT.

This clonotype occurred many times. This chain links TRBV25-1 with TRBJ2-7; TRBD2 agrees at 8 bases. CDR1 and CDR2 (germline): MGHDK, SYGVNS. The J segment lost 0 bases and the V segment lost 2 bases, leaving 6 bases of the junction unmatched. The CDR3 runs to 16 residues. This CDR3 is CASSEEAAGGSYEQYF. CDR3 nucleotides: TGTGCCAGCAGTGAAGAGGCCGCGGGAGGCTCCTACGAGCAGTACTTC.

V is TRBV7-8 and J is TRBJ1-2, with 9 nucleotides matching TRBD1. The J segment lost 5 bases and the V segment lost 0 bases, leaving 4 bases of the junction unmatched. This CDR3 is 15 amino acids long. Germline V gene sequence: CDR1 SGHVS, CDR2 FQNEAQ. The DNA of the CDR3 is TGTGCCAGCAGCTTAGCGCGTGGACAGGGGTATGGCTACACCTTC. This encodes CASSLARGQGYGYTF. The variable domain in full, with the rest retrieved from reference TRBV7-8 and TRBJ1-2, is GAGVSQSPRYKVAKRGQDVALRCDPISGHVSLFWYQQALGQGPEFLTYFQNEAQLDKSGLPSDRFFAERPEGSVSTLKIQRTQQEDSAVYLCASSLARGQGYGYTFGSGTRLTVV.

As concerns this clonotype: A single base separates this from a much larger clone, so it may be a read error. The rearrangement links TRBV25-1 to TRBJ1-5; D is ambiguous. Germline V gene data show CDR1 as MGHDK and CDR2 as SYGVNS. The CDR3 is 12 residues long. The CDR3 nucleotides read TGTGCCAGCAGTGAACAGAATCATCCCCAGCATTTT. This sequence encodes CASSEQNHPQHF.

There are many counts of this clonotype. The J gene is TRBJ1-1, the V gene TRBV5-1; D is uncertain. This CDR3 has 12 amino acids. V was shortened by 5 bases and J by 5 bases, with 10 bases between the two germline ends. CDR1 SGHRS and CDR2 YFSETQ come from the germline V gene. CDR3 loop: CASSKVGTEAFF. The CDR3 DNA reads TGCGCCAGCAGTAAGGTTGGAACTGAAGCTTTCTTT.

In regard to this clonotype: At one of its ends the junction is not consistent with the germline gene, which may arise from a read error. The chain is built from TRBV25-1 and TRBJ2-4; perhaps TRBD2 as D (6 bases). The CDR3 covers 16 residues. Germline values: CDR1 MGHDK, CDR2 SYGVNS. CDR3 in DNA: TGTGCCGGCAGTGAATTGGAGGGAGTAGCCAAAAACATTCAGTACTTC. Translated: CAGSELEGVAKNIQYF.

The table lists this clonotype with many counts. The CDR3 region has the DNA TGTGCCAGCAGTGGACTAGCGGGGCACTACGAGCAGTACTTC. Translating gives CASSGLAGHYEQYF. This chain links TRBV2 with TRBJ2-7; 11 bases match TRBD2. The germline V gene encodes CDR1 SNHLY and CDR2 FYNNEI. J was trimmed by 3 bases and V by 4 bases; bases with no gene match: 2. This CDR3 has 14 amino acids.

The V gene is TRBV20-1, the J gene TRBJ1-2, with D tentatively TRBD1 (6 bases). V lost 5 bases to trimming and J lost 6 bases, with 13 bases between them. CDR1 and CDR2 from the germline V gene are DFQATT and SNEGSKA (reference sequence). The CDR3 is 12 residues long. DNA for the CDR3: TGCAGTGCTGAACAGGGACGGGATGGCTACACCTTC. Protein sequence: CSAEQGRDGYTF.

This clonotype was observed at least ten times. V gene TRBV12-3 or TRBV12-4 combines with J gene TRBJ2-2; D is undetermined. The CDR3 has 14 amino acids. Trimming cost V 7 bases and J 0 bases, with 9 bases left between them. CDR3 sequence reads: CASIISTNTGELFF. In DNA form, the CDR3 reads TGTGCCAGCATTATATCCACGAACACCGGGGAGCTGTTTTTT.